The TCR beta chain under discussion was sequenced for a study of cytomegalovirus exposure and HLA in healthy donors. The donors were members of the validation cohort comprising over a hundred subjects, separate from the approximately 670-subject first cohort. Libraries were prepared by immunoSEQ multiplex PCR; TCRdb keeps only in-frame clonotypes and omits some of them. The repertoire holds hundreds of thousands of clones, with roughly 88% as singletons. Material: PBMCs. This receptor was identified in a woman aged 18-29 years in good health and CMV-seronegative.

The CDR3 loop reads CASTLEGVRGEAFF. Here the CDR3 DNA reads TGTGCCAGCACCCTCGAGGGGGTTAGGGGTGAAGCTTTCTTT. The chain couples TRBV2 to TRBJ1-1, with TRBD1 as a possible D gene (6 bases). Trimming cost V 7 bases and J 7 bases, with 19 bases left between them. The CDR3 loop spans 14 amino acids. The germline gives CDR1 SNHLY, CDR2 FYNNEI.